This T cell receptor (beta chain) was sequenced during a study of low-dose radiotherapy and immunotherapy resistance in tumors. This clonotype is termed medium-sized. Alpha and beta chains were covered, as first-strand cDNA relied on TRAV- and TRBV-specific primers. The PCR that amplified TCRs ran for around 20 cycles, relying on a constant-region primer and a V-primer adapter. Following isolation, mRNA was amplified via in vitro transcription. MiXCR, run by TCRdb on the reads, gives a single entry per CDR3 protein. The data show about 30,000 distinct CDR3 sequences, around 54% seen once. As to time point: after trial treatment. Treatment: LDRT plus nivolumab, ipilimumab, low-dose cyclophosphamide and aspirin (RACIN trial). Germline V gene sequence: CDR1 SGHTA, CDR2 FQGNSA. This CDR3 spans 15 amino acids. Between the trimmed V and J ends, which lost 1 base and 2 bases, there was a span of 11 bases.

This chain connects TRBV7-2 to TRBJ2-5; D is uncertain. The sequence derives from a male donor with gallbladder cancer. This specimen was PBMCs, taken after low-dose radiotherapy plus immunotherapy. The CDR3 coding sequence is TGTGCCAGCAGCTTAGTTTTGGCTCGACAAGAGACCCAGTACTTC. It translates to CASSLVLARQETQYF.